This TCR beta chain was found in a study of blood T cell repertoires in COVID-19. Study-wide context: Nucleic acid was either cDNA or gDNA, and it came from T cells, B-cell-depleted T cells, or PBMCs.

Details on this clone: Other DNA sequences in this sample translate to the same CDR3.

The CDR3 has 12 amino acids. Deletions cut 2 bases from V and 5 bases from J, with 7 bases between. The germline CDR1 and CDR2 sequences are SEHNR and FQNEAQ (reference sequence). Generated by immunoSEQ multiplex PCR, the TCRdb table keeps only in-frame clones and is missing some. The sample includes 170,000 or so clones, around four fifths seen only once; the top ten take less than 3%. The clonotype originates from a woman in her sixties with acute or convalescent COVID-19. The V and J genes are TRBV7-9 and TRBJ2-7; D not resolved. The sequencing input was peripheral blood. The CDR3 spells CASSLTVHEQYF. CDR3 DNA: TGTGCCAGCAGCTTAACGGTCCACGAGCAGTACTTC.